Presented here are 21 T cell receptor beta chains from one specimen sequenced in a study of cytomegalovirus exposure and HLA in healthy donors. A multiplex PCR was run with 60 Vbeta primers and 13 Jbeta primers. TCRdb's copy holds only in-frame clones and misses some; the assay was immunoSEQ multiplex PCR. Of roughly 100,000 clones in the sample, approximately 72% were seen once. The sequencing sample was made of PBMCs. The receptors derive from a woman aged 45-59 years in good health and CMV-seronegative.

The chain uses TRBV5-1 and TRBJ2-5, with TRBD2 matching over 7 bases. Trimming at V came to 0 bases and at J to 5 bases, leaving 10 bases not matched to a gene. Germline lookup yields CDR1 SGHRS and CDR2 YFSETQ. This CDR3 has 16 residues. This CDR3 reads CASSLGPAGEQETQYF. CDR3 nucleotides: TGCGCCAGCAGCTTGGGGCCCGCGGGGGAGCAGGAGACCCAGTACTTC.

This clone showed up just a few times. J is TRBJ2-5 and V is TRBV9; TRBD2 matches at 11 bases. Germline CDR1 is SGDLS and CDR2 is YYNGEE. Trimming cost V 3 bases and J 2 bases; bases outside gene matches: 9. CDR3 length equals 17 residues. CDR3 residues: CASSALAGGIRQETQYF. The CDR3 coding sequence is TGTGCCAGCAGCGCATTAGCGGGAGGGATACGTCAAGAGACCCAGTACTTC.

The gene calls are TRBV21-1 and TRBJ2-7; the table calls TRBD1, which could not be checked here. TRBV21-1 is annotated as a pseudogene. The CDR3 extends over 16 amino acids. The CDR3 loop is CASSKFPGQGPGEQYF. The CDR3 DNA is TGTGCCAGCAGCAAATTCCCCGGACAGGGTCCGGGAGAGCAGTACTTC.

V usage is TRBV28 and J usage is TRBJ2-1; 9 bases line up with TRBD2. J was trimmed by 6 bases and V by 2 bases; bases with no gene match: 11. CDR1 and CDR2 (germline): MDHEN, SYDVKM. The CDR3 loop spans 17 amino acids. This chain's CDR3 is CASSLRVAGDFFNEQFF. CDR3 DNA: TGTGCCAGCAGTTTAAGAGTAGCGGGAGATTTTTTCAATGAGCAGTTCTTC.

This clone was counted once. The chain employs TRBV5-1 and TRBJ2-7; 12 positions match TRBD2. The CDR3 is 16 residues long. Losses at the gene ends were 4 bases for V and 3 bases for J; bases not matched to a gene: 8. In germline, CDR1 is SGHRS, CDR2 YFSETQ. The CDR3 region is CASSQTSGGTNYEQYF. CDR3 coding DNA: TGCGCCAGCAGCCAAACTAGCGGGGGGACCAACTACGAGCAGTACTTC. The whole variable domain, remainder taken from reference TRBV5-1 and TRBJ2-7, is KAGVTQTPRYLIKTRGQQVTLSCSPISGHRSVSWYQQTPGQGLQFLFEYFSETQRNKGNFPGRFSGRQFSNSRSEMNVSTLELGDSALYLCASSQTSGGTNYEQYFGPGTRLTVT.

A word on this clone: Since the CDR3 does not end with the conserved phenylalanine or tryptophan, this likely comes from a read error. This rearrangement joins TRBV30 to TRBJ1-6; D remains ambiguous. CDR1 is GTSNPN and CDR2 is SVGIG in the germline V gene (reference sequence). Trimming took off 0 bases at V and 7 bases at J, with 10 bases between the two ends. This CDR3 region has 14 residues. The CDR3 sequence: CAWSVEDSNSPLHY. DNA for the CDR3: TGTGCCTGGAGTGTAGAGGACTCAAATTCACCCCTCCACTAT.

The chain couples TRBV5-1 to TRBJ2-3, with 10 bases aligning to TRBD2. The V and J ends lost 5 bases and 1 base, in that order; junction bases with no gene match: 7. CDR1 is SGHRS and CDR2 is YFSETQ in the germline V gene. The CDR3 loop spans 16 amino acids. CDR3 DNA: TGCGCCAGCAGTTCCGGACTAGCGGAGGGCACAGATACGCAGTATTTT. Translated: CASSSGLAEGTDTQYF. The variable domain in full, completed from reference TRBV5-1 and TRBJ2-3, reads KAGVTQTPRYLIKTRGQQVTLSCSPISGHRSVSWYQQTPGQGLQFLFEYFSETQRNKGNFPGRFSGRQFSNSRSEMNVSTLELGDSALYLCASSSGLAEGTDTQYFGPGTRLTVL.

This chain joins TRBV11-2 and TRBJ2-3; 7 bases are a match to TRBD2. This CDR3 comprises 17 residues. J lost 1 base, V lost 1 base, and 8 bases had no gene match. The germline gives CDR1 SGHAT, CDR2 FQNNGV. In DNA form, the CDR3 reads TGTGCCAGCAGCTTAGGAGGGATAGCGGGCCGCACAGATACGCAGTATTTT. Translating gives CASSLGGIAGRTDTQYF.

V usage is TRBV7-9 and J usage is TRBJ2-5; the match to TRBD1 covers 9 bases. Trimming took 5 bases from V and 5 from J; bases not matched to a gene: 6. This CDR3 spans 14 amino acids. CDR1 is SEHNR and CDR2 is FQNEAQ in the germline V gene (reference sequence). The CDR3: CASSRTGGRETQYF. In nucleotides, the CDR3 is TGTGCCAGCAGCCGTACAGGGGGCAGGGAGACCCAGTACTTC. The complete variable domain, with remaining parts taken from reference TRBV7-9 and TRBJ2-5, reads DTGVSQNPRHKITKRGQNVTFRCDPISEHNRLYWYRQTLGQGPEFLTYFQNEAQLEKSRLLSDRFSAERPKGSFSTLEIQRTEQGDSAMYLCASSRTGGRETQYFGPGTRLLVL.

The CDR3 DNA is TGTGCCAGCAGCAAAGACGAGACTGACTTGGGGAGTGGGGAAAAACTGTTTTTT. Translation: CASSKDETDLGSGEKLFF. The rearrangement uses TRBV21-1 and TRBJ1-4. TRBV21-1 is given as a pseudogene. The CDR3 is 18 amino acids.

This clone was counted a few times. The chain is built from TRBV27 and TRBJ1-2; D is uncertain. Between the trimmed V and J ends, which lost 2 bases and 4 bases, there was a span of 14 bases. Germline values: CDR1 MNHEY, CDR2 SMNVEV (reference sequence). This CDR3 is 15 amino acids long. The CDR3 region is CASSLSGGFFYGYTF. For the CDR3, the DNA is TGTGCCAGCAGTTTAAGTGGCGGATTCTTCTATGGCTACACCTTC.

The chain uses TRBV15 and TRBJ2-1; 11 bases are shared with TRBD2. V gave up 5 bases and J gave up 6 bases; unmatched junction bases: 6. The CDR3 has 15 residues. Germline loops: CDR1 LNHNV, CDR2 YYDKDF (reference sequence). The CDR3 region has the DNA TGTGCCACCAGCCCCGGGACTAGCGGCACCAATGAGCAGTTCTTC. Amino acid sequence: CATSPGTSGTNEQFF.

The chain is built from TRBV19 and TRBJ1-5; 8 nucleotides agree with TRBD1. CDR1 and CDR2 (germline): LNHDA, SQIVND (reference sequence). The CDR3 has 15 residues. Losses at the gene ends were 4 bases for V and 4 bases for J; bases not matched to a gene: 6. In DNA form, the CDR3 reads TGTGCCAGTAGTACCGGGACAGGAAGAAATCAGCCCCAGCATTTT. Its translation: CASSTGTGRNQPQHF. The whole variable domain, remainder taken from reference TRBV19 and TRBJ1-5, is DGGITQSPKYLFRKEGQNVTLSCEQNLNHDAMYWYRQDPGQGLRLIYYSQIVNDFQKGDIAEGYSVSREKKESFPLTVTSAQKNPTAFYLCASSTGTGRNQPQHFGDGTRLSIL.

J is TRBJ2-3 and V is TRBV7-6; TRBD2 matches at 11 bases. J was trimmed by 3 bases and V by 5 bases; bases with no gene match: 7. This CDR3 region has 16 residues. Germline V CDR1 and CDR2: SGHVS, FNYEAQ. The DNA of the CDR3 is TGTGCCAGCAGCCAAACTAGCGGGAGAATAACAGATACGCAGTATTTT. This gives the protein CASSQTSGRITDTQYF.

This chain links TRBV27 with TRBJ2-5; D is ambiguous. Trimming cost V 3 bases and J 0 bases, with 5 bases left between them. Germline values: CDR1 MNHEY, CDR2 SMNVEV (reference sequence). This CDR3 is 13 amino acids long. The CDR3 sequence: CASSFSYQETQYF. The CDR3 DNA sequence: TGTGCCAGCAGTTTCTCGTACCAAGAGACCCAGTACTTC.

In the case of this clone: Its ends do not fully match the called genes, so a read error is possible. The V gene is TRBV14, the J gene TRBJ2-1; 10 bases match TRBD2. The CDR3 extends over 14 amino acids. CDR1 and CDR2 from the germline V gene are SGHDN and FVKESK. In DNA, the CDR3 is TGTGCCAGCAACCAAGCGGGGGGGAACAATGAGCAGTTCTTC. Its translation is CASNQAGGNNEQFF.

The chain recombines TRBV27 with TRBJ1-5, with 9 bases identical to TRBD1. The trim removed 2 bases at V and 9 bases at J, leaving 8 bases unmatched. This CDR3 is built from 15 residues. Germline V CDR1 and CDR2: MNHEY, SMNVEV (reference sequence). Written as DNA, the CDR3 is TGTGCCAGCAGTTTACTGGGACAGGGTACGTCGCCCCAGCATTTT. Its translation is CASSLLGQGTSPQHF.

The chain recombines TRBV7-9 with TRBJ2-1; 9 bases agree with TRBD1. This CDR3 comprises 15 residues. CDR1 is SEHNR, CDR2 FQNEAQ, per germline (reference sequence). The ends lost 5 bases at V and 3 bases at J; junction bases unmatched: 5. The CDR3: CASSPGQGNYNEQFF. CDR3 bases: TGTGCCAGCAGCCCGGGACAGGGAAACTACAATGAGCAGTTCTTC.

The chain carries TRBV4-1 and TRBJ2-5; 14 bases align to TRBD2. The CDR3 is 18 residues long. Losses at the gene ends were 3 bases for V and 5 bases for J; bases not matched to a gene: 11. The V gene's germline CDR1 is MGHRA and CDR2 YSYEKL. The CDR3 here is CASSHIVAGLAGDETQYF. The CDR3 DNA follows: TGCGCCAGCAGCCACATCGTGGCGGGACTAGCGGGAGATGAGACCCAGTACTTC.

This chain connects TRBV6-1 to TRBJ2-1; TRBD1 matches 8 bases. Germline CDR1 reads MNHNS; CDR2 reads SASEGT. The CDR3 has 13 amino acids. After removal of 1 base from V and 12 bases from J, the junction contained 5 bases not matched to a gene. Here the CDR3 reads CASSEVDREWQFF. CDR3 sequence (DNA): TGTGCCAGCAGTGAAGTGGACAGGGAATGGCAGTTCTTC.

The rearrangement uses TRBV30 and TRBJ2-3; maybe TRBD2 (6 bases). The CDR3 is 14 residues long. Trimming left V 0 bases short and J 0 bases short, with 7 bases between. In germline, CDR1 is GTSNPN, CDR2 SVGIG (reference sequence). The CDR3 DNA sequence: TGTGCCTGGAGTGTGGGGGGAAGCACAGATACGCAGTATTTT. This codes for CAWSVGGSTDTQYF.